Shown below are 15 T cell receptor beta chains from a single sample sequenced in a study of T-cell reconstitution after alpha-beta-depleted transplantation in children. Preparation of the TCRbeta library used unique molecular identifiers. TCRdb processed the PCR reads anew with MiXCR; each CDR3 protein has one entry. This sample has 550,000 to 800,000 distinct CDR3 sequences, with roughly 13% found just once. Source: PBMCs, taken before TCRalphabeta/CD19-depleted stem cell transplant. These receptors came from a girl aged 2 to 10 with congenital amegakaryocytic thrombocytopenia, due to receive a stem cell transplant.

The chain has TRBV20-1 and TRBJ2-1; 7 bases are a match to TRBD2. From germline, CDR1 is DFQATT and CDR2 SNEGSKA (reference sequence). This CDR3 is 15 amino acids long. Germline trimming cut 4 bases from V and 1 base from J; bases unmatched to any gene: 7. The CDR3 here is CSAIVGLVSYNEQFF. In nucleotides, the CDR3 is TGCAGTGCTATAGTCGGACTAGTTTCCTACAATGAGCAGTTCTTC.

As regards this clonotype: Its ends do not fully match the called genes, so a read error is possible. V is TRBV10-3 and J is TRBJ2-1, with 12 bases that match TRBD2. Germline V gene lookup returns CDR1 ENHRY and CDR2 SYGVKD. The CDR3 runs to 14 residues. The chain's CDR3 is CAITEGLAGAAEIF. CDR3 DNA: TGTGCCATCACCGAGGGACTAGCGGGTGCCGCAGAGATCTTC.

This clonotype was observed a handful of times. The chain joins TRBV20-1 to TRBJ1-6, with D hard to call. V gave up 5 bases and J gave up 7 bases, with 12 bases separating them. Germline CDR1 reads DFQATT; CDR2 reads SNEGSKA (reference sequence). The CDR3 length is 13 residues. The CDR3 here is CSAPRGVNSPLHF. DNA of the CDR3: TGCAGTGCTCCACGCGGCGTCAATTCACCCCTCCACTTT.

This clonotype was recorded a few times. The V call is TRBV12-3 or TRBV12-4, the J call TRBJ2-1; possible D gene TRBD2, 7 bases. Trimming shortened V by 3 bases and J by 10 bases, and 16 bases separated the two germline ends. The CDR3 length is 14 residues. The CDR3 region has the DNA TGTGCCAGCAGTTTGTGGGGGGGCCCTGCCGAGCAGTTCTTC. This sequence encodes CASSLWGGPAEQFF.

The chain combines TRBV6-5 with TRBJ2-2, with 7 bases that match TRBD1. Germline CDR1 MNHEY, CDR2 SVGAGI. V shed 3 bases, J shed 7 bases, and the junction held 2 bases outside the gene matches. The CDR3 length is 13 residues. The CDR3 DNA is TGTGCCAGCAGTTATAGGGGGCTCGGGGAGCTGTTTTTT. The encoded protein is CASSYRGLGELFF.

This clonotype was detected many times. The chain recombines TRBV20-1 with TRBJ1-2; perhaps TRBD1 as D (6 bases). Germline-derived CDR1 and CDR2 are DFQATT and SNEGSKA (reference sequence). The CDR3 covers 12 residues. The V and J ends lost 5 bases and 6 bases respectively, with 13 bases between them. This CDR3 reads CSAPSGEDGYTF. In DNA, the CDR3 is TGCAGTGCTCCATCAGGGGAGGATGGCTACACCTTC.

This clonotype was seen a few times. This chain links TRBV2 with TRBJ2-7, with 11 nucleotides matching TRBD1. Per the germline V gene, CDR1 is SNHLY and CDR2 is FYNNEI. The V gene end was trimmed by 9 bases and the J gene end by 6 bases; junction bases not matched to a gene: 16. CDR3 length: 16 amino acids. The CDR3 region has the DNA TGTGCCAGTATTGGTCCCGGGACAGGGGGTGTGGTCGAGCAGTACTTC. This gives the protein CASIGPGTGGVVEQYF.

The chain combines TRBV5-1 with TRBJ2-3; TRBD2 might be the D (5 bases). This CDR3 has 14 amino acids. V was clipped by 1 base and J by 5 bases, with 11 bases between them. Per the germline V gene, CDR1 is SGHRS and CDR2 is YFSETQ. The CDR3 DNA sequence: TGCGCCAGCAGCTTGTTGCGGGCCGAAGATACGCAGTATTTT. Residues: CASSLLRAEDTQYF.

The chain links TRBV4-1 to TRBJ2-2; 14 bases match TRBD2. CDR3 length equals 18 residues. The J segment lost 4 bases and the V segment lost 1 base, leaving 5 bases of the junction unmatched. The germline V gene encodes CDR1 MGHRA and CDR2 YSYEKL. The CDR3 DNA is TGCGCCAGCAGCCAAGTGACTAGCGGGAGGGTAGGCACCGGGGAGCTGTTTTTT. Translating gives CASSQVTSGRVGTGELFF.

Worth noting for this clonotype: This may be a read error, as it is one base from a much larger clone. V gene TRBV27 combines with J gene TRBJ1-1, with D possibly TRBD1 on 6 matching bases. The CDR3 spans 15 residues. Per germline, CDR1 MNHEY and CDR2 SMNVEV (reference sequence). Trimming cost V 5 bases and J 3 bases, with 16 bases left between them. CDR3 protein: CASSLLGARDTEAFF. CDR3 DNA: TGTGCCAGCAGTCTCTTGGGGGCTAGGGACACTGAAGCTTTCTTT.

The chain is built from TRBV20-1 and TRBJ1-6; 8 bases are a match to TRBD1. Germline loops: CDR1 DFQATT, CDR2 SNEGSKA (reference sequence). J lost 1 base, V lost 6 bases, and 8 bases had no gene match. The CDR3 spans 16 residues. The CDR3: CSARGDRRSYNSPLHF. In nucleotides, the CDR3 is TGCAGTGCCCGAGGGGACAGGAGGTCCTATAATTCACCCCTCCACTTT.

This clonotype came up a few times. This chain links TRBV29-1 with TRBJ2-5, with D perhaps TRBD2 (5 bases). V lost 1 base and J 5 bases, leaving 11 bases between the germline ends. CDR3 length: 13 residues. From germline, CDR1 is SQVTM and CDR2 ANQGSEA. The CDR3, as DNA: TGCAGCGTTGAAGTCGTAGGCGGGGAGACCCAGTACTTC. Protein: CSVEVVGGETQYF.

The CDR3, as DNA: TGTGCCAGCAGTTCAGGACAGGGCCGCCAGCCCCAGCATTTT. It is translated as CASSSGQGRQPQHF. The rearrangement uses TRBV28 and TRBJ1-5; 8 positions match TRBD1. J lost 7 bases, V lost 4 bases, and 6 bases had no gene match. Germline V gives CDR1 MDHEN, CDR2 SYDVKM. CDR3 length equals 14 residues.

This clonotype was counted many times. The chain uses TRBV5-1 and TRBJ2-3, with 10 bases lining up with TRBD2. CDR3 length: 17 residues. Germline CDR1 reads SGHRS; CDR2 reads YFSETQ. V trimming: 4 bases; J trimming: 6 bases; junction bases outside the gene matches: 14. Written as DNA, the CDR3 is TGCGCCAGCAGCCTGTACCCTAGCGGGAGCATCGAGGATACGCAGTATTTT. This translates into CASSLYPSGSIEDTQYF.

In this sample, this clonotype turned up many times. The chain's CDR3 is CASSPSQGLPYEQYF. The CDR3 DNA is TGTGCCAGCTCACCCTCCCAGGGGTTGCCCTACGAGCAGTACTTC. The gene calls are TRBV18 and TRBJ2-7; D may be TRBD1 (6 bases). The CDR3 totals 15 residues. V lost 3 bases, J lost 2 bases, and 14 bases lay in between. The germline V gene has CDR1 KGHSH and CDR2 LQKENI.